The 26 T cell receptor beta chains below all came from one sample that was sequenced in a study of beta chain features in type 1 diabetes (dated 2018 in TCRdb). Overall study outcomes, separate from this receptor: Type 1 diabetes patients showed a moderate but significant shortening of TCRB CDR3 length in all four CD4+ subsets.

Antigen specificity for these receptors is unknown. The library was built by means of the immunoSEQ multiplex PCR assay. The High Capacity cDNA Reverse Transcription Kit was used to reverse transcribe all of the isolated RNA, meaning that expressed TCRB transcripts were what got sequenced. TCRdb limited this immuneACCESS table to in-frame rearrangements with V and J called. A share of clones is missing; checked studies link under half to unresolved V genes, and the rest is unexplained. The sample table lists hundreds of thousands of clones, around an eighth of them with a count of one. The ten largest clones capture approximately 0.01% of the sample. The sample consisted of naive CD4+ T cells from blood. The sample's cell subset or site label, decoded: true naive CD4+ T cells. Receptors were obtained from a woman under 30 with type 1 diabetes.

This clone was seen a handful of times. The J gene is TRBJ2-7, the V gene TRBV15, with TRBD1 identical over 8 bases. The V gene's germline CDR1 is LNHNV and CDR2 YYDKDF (reference sequence). The CDR3 has 16 residues. With 1 base clipped from V and 6 bases from J, the junction kept 11 bases outside the gene matches. The CDR3 sequence is CATSRGPAGGLSEQYF. The CDR3, as DNA: TGTGCCACCAGCAGAGGTCCGGCAGGGGGCTTGAGCGAGCAGTACTTC.

This clone was counted a few times. V usage is TRBV4-2 and J usage is TRBJ2-3; 7 positions match TRBD2. In germline, CDR1 is LGHNA, CDR2 YNFKEQ. Trimming cost V 5 bases and J 3 bases; bases outside gene matches: 5. This CDR3 region has 14 residues. This CDR3 reads CASSTRTSTDTQYF. CDR3 sequence (DNA): TGTGCCAGCAGCACCAGGACTAGTACAGATACGCAGTATTTT.

This clone turned up a few times. The chain combines TRBV5-1 with TRBJ2-6, with TRBD1 identical over 8 bases. Germline V gene sequence: CDR1 SGHRS, CDR2 YFSETQ. Trimming took 5 bases from V and 2 from J; bases not matched to a gene: 9. The CDR3 is 17 residues long. The chain's CDR3 is CASSSTPTGAGANVLTF. CDR3 nucleotides: TGCGCCAGCAGTTCAACCCCGACAGGGGCTGGGGCCAACGTCCTGACTTTC. Full variable domain (rest looked up from reference TRBV5-1 and TRBJ2-6): KAGVTQTPRYLIKTRGQQVTLSCSPISGHRSVSWYQQTPGQGLQFLFEYFSETQRNKGNFPGRFSGRQFSNSRSEMNVSTLELGDSALYLCASSSTPTGAGANVLTFGAGSRLTVL.

The chain joins TRBV7-9 to TRBJ2-1, with TRBD2 as a possible D gene (5 bases). Trimming removed 2 bases at V and 4 bases at J, with 9 bases between. The CDR3 has 14 residues. CDR1 SEHNR and CDR2 FQNEAQ come from the germline V gene (reference sequence). The CDR3 nucleotides are TGTGCCAGCAGCTTATCTAGCATGTACAATGAGCAGTTCTTC. The encoded protein is CASSLSSMYNEQFF.

This clone was seen more than once but under ten times. The chain couples TRBV2 to TRBJ1-5, with D unclear. The CDR3 extends over 13 amino acids. Germline loops: CDR1 SNHLY, CDR2 FYNNEI. Trimming removed 2 bases at V and 6 bases at J, with 8 bases between. As DNA, the CDR3 is TGTGCCAGCAGTGAAACGAAGAGTCAGCCCCAGCATTTT. This translates into CASSETKSQPQHF.

This clone has a handful of counts. The chain recombines TRBV5-4 with TRBJ2-5, with 7 bases fitting TRBD1. CDR3 length equals 12 residues. V trimming: 4 bases; J trimming: 4 bases; junction bases outside the gene matches: 1. CDR1 is SGHNT and CDR2 is YYREEE in the germline V gene (reference sequence). In DNA, the CDR3 is TGTGCCAGCAGCAGGACAGGAGAGACCCAGTACTTC. This codes for CASSRTGETQYF.

This sequence joins TRBV4-1 and TRBJ2-4, with D perhaps TRBD1 (6 bases). The germline V and J ends were trimmed by 5 bases and 0 bases, with 17 bases remaining between them. CDR1 and CDR2 from the germline V gene are MGHRA and YSYEKL. This CDR3 spans 17 amino acids. CDR3 sequence (DNA): TGCGCCAGCAGCGATTTTGTGGGGGCACTAGCCAAAAACATTCAGTACTTC. It encodes CASSDFVGALAKNIQYF.

This clone was counted a few times. The CDR3 nucleotides read TGCAGGACCCGAGGGCAGTACTTC. Its translation: CRTRGQYF. The chain carries TRBV20-1 and TRBJ2-7; D not certain. CDR1 is DFQATT and CDR2 is SNEGSKA in the germline V gene (reference sequence). CDR3 length: 8 residues.

This chain joins TRBV28 and TRBJ2-5; D ambiguous. The V gene lost 5 bases and the J gene lost 5 bases, with 9 bases spanning the gap. The germline CDR1 and CDR2 sequences are MDHEN and SYDVKM. CDR3 length: 12 amino acids. The CDR3 region is CASSPNRETQYF. The CDR3 bases are TGTGCCAGCAGTCCCAATCGGGAGACCCAGTACTTC.

V is TRBV7-2 and J is TRBJ1-5; no firm D call. The V end was cut by 2 bases, the J end by 5 bases, with 10 bases between. CDR3 size: 14 residues. CDR1 and CDR2 (germline): SGHTA, FQGNSA. The CDR3 reads CASSLIPRDQPQHF. As DNA, the CDR3 is TGTGCCAGCAGCTTAATTCCACGAGATCAGCCCCAGCATTTT.

This clone showed up just a few times. For the CDR3, the DNA is TGTGCCAGCAGCGTAGATCAGTATACGCAGTATTTT. This sequence encodes CASSVDQYTQYF. The rearrangement joins TRBV9 to TRBJ2-3; D remains ambiguous. The CDR3 runs to 12 residues. Trimming stripped 0 bases from V and 7 bases from J, with 6 bases between. From germline, CDR1 is SGDLS and CDR2 YYNGEE.

CDR3 in amino acids: CSVERDTQYF. For the CDR3, the DNA is TGCAGCGTTGAGCGAGATACGCAGTATTTT. The V and J genes are TRBV29-1 and TRBJ2-3; D remains unclear. The V and J ends lost 3 bases and 5 bases respectively, with 3 bases between them. CDR1 is SQVTM, CDR2 ANQGSEA, per germline. The CDR3 covers 10 residues.

The V gene is TRBV5-1, the J gene TRBJ2-1; D gene unclear. Trimming left V 2 bases short and J 0 bases short, with 9 bases between. Germline assignment: CDR1 SGHRS and CDR2 YFSETQ. The CDR3 contains 15 residues. CDR3 bases: TGCGCCAGCAGCTTTTCTCCTAGCTCCTACAATGAGCAGTTCTTC. Encoded protein: CASSFSPSSYNEQFF.

A word on this clone: This sample also contains other DNA sequences that code for the same CDR3. J is TRBJ2-3 and V is TRBV11-2, with 7 bases matching TRBD2. Germline V gene lookup returns CDR1 SGHAT and CDR2 FQNNGV. The junction had 2 bases not matched to a gene; V was cut back by 4 bases and J by 1 base. CDR3 length: 14 amino acids. CDR3 DNA sequence: TGTGCCAGCAGCTCTACTAGCGGCACAGATACGCAGTATTTT. It is translated as CASSSTSGTDTQYF. The whole variable domain, filled in from reference TRBV11-2 and TRBJ2-3, reads EAGVAQSPRYKIIEKRQSVAFWCNPISGHATLYWYQQILGQGPKLLIQFQNNGVVDDSQLPKDRFSAERLKGVDSTLKIQPAKLEDSAVYLCASSSTSGTDTQYFGPGTRLTVL.

V usage is TRBV6-5 and J usage is TRBJ1-3; no clear D gene. Trimming removed 6 bases at V and 3 bases at J, with 12 bases between. There are 14 residues in the CDR3. Germline V lookup: CDR1 MNHEY, CDR2 SVGAGI. For the CDR3, the DNA is TGTGCCAGCAGCCCCCGACGGGATGGAAACACCATATATTTT. This translates into CASSPRRDGNTIYF.

J is TRBJ1-4 and V is TRBV7-9; 8 bases align to TRBD1. The germline V gene encodes CDR1 SEHNR and CDR2 FQNEAQ (reference sequence). CDR3 size: 13 residues. V was pared by 5 bases and J by 10 bases, with 6 bases of the junction left unmatched. The CDR3 coding sequence is TGTGCCAGCAGCCTCGGACAGGGCGGAAAACTGTTTTTT. Amino acids: CASSLGQGGKLFF.

This clone occurred a few times. The chain combines TRBV29-1 with TRBJ1-2, with 8 bases identical to TRBD1. V gave up 4 bases and J gave up 4 bases; unmatched junction bases: 8. The CDR3 runs 14 residues. In germline, CDR1 is SQVTM, CDR2 ANQGSEA. CDR3 sequence: CSVVGDRLAYGYTF. CDR3 DNA: TGCAGCGTTGTCGGGGACAGGCTTGCCTATGGCTACACCTTC.

The rearrangement joins TRBV29-1 to TRBJ1-2, with 7 positions matching TRBD1. Germline lookup yields CDR1 SQVTM and CDR2 ANQGSEA. This CDR3 has 20 amino acids. The V and J ends lost 0 bases and 1 base, in that order; junction bases with no gene match: 20. DNA of the CDR3: TGCAGCGTTGAAGAGTTTCCCCATTACACAGGGGCATCTTATAACTATGGCTACACCTTC. Translating it yields CSVEEFPHYTGASYNYGYTF.

This clone appeared a few times. The genes are TRBV7-9 and TRBJ2-2; 7 bases align to TRBD1. The CDR3 covers 13 residues. Germline CDR1 SEHNR, CDR2 FQNEAQ (reference sequence). V lost 5 bases to trimming and J lost 6 bases; unmatched junction nucleotides: 3. In DNA, the CDR3 is TGTGCCAGCAGCCGACAGGGCGCCGGGGAGCTGTTTTTT. Its translation is CASSRQGAGELFF.

This clone has just a few counts. The rearrangement links TRBV2 to TRBJ2-3; 9 bases are a match to TRBD2. Trimming removed 6 bases from V and 6 bases from J; junction bases left unmatched: 13. The CDR3 is 16 amino acids. CDR1 is SNHLY, CDR2 FYNNEI, per germline. The CDR3 spells CASRPRWSGGTDTQYF. Written as DNA, the CDR3 is TGTGCCAGCAGGCCCCGCTGGAGCGGGGGGACGGATACGCAGTATTTT. Complete variable domain (other parts from reference TRBV2 and TRBJ2-3): EPEVTQTPSHQVTQMGQEVILRCVPISNHLYFYWYRQILGQKVEFLVSFYNNEISEKSEIFDDQFSVERPDGSNFTLKIRSTKLEDSAMYFCASRPRWSGGTDTQYFGPGTRLTVL.

This clone was counted a few times. This chain connects TRBV11-2 to TRBJ2-1; 8 bases line up with TRBD1. V shed 3 bases and J 8 bases; nucleotides not matched to a gene: 9. Germline CDR1 and CDR2: SGHAT and FQNNGV. The CDR3 extends over 15 amino acids. CDR3: CASSLAVGQADEQFF. CDR3 DNA sequence: TGTGCCAGCAGCTTGGCGGTGGGACAGGCCGATGAGCAGTTCTTC.

This clone showed up just a few times. This chain links TRBV7-2 with TRBJ1-1; 9 bases map to TRBD1. V was pared by 0 bases and J by 4 bases, with 3 bases of the junction left unmatched. Germline V gene lookup returns CDR1 SGHTA and CDR2 FQGNSA. This CDR3 spans 15 amino acids. CDR3: CASSLAAGQGTEAFF. The CDR3 DNA reads as TGTGCCAGCAGCTTAGCGGCGGGACAGGGCACTGAAGCTTTCTTT.

The sample holds a few counts of this clone. V and J are TRBV15 and TRBJ1-5; D is undetermined. Trimming cost V 5 bases and J 2 bases, with 13 bases left between them. The V gene's germline CDR1 is LNHNV and CDR2 YYDKDF (reference sequence). The CDR3 spans 15 residues. CDR3 sequence: CATSPPRGRNQPQHF. The DNA of the CDR3 is TGTGCCACCAGCCCCCCACGGGGTCGCAATCAGCCCCAGCATTTT.

The chain has TRBV2 and TRBJ1-1; D uncertain. The CDR3 has 12 amino acids. CDR1 is SNHLY and CDR2 is FYNNEI in the germline V gene. The germline V and J ends were trimmed by 7 bases and 5 bases, with 11 bases remaining between them. The CDR3 is CASIKGGTEAFF. The CDR3 DNA reads TGTGCCAGCATCAAAGGAGGTACTGAAGCTTTCTTT.

This clone was counted a few times. This chain uses TRBV7-9 with TRBJ2-2; 8 nucleotides align to TRBD1. Germline V gives CDR1 SEHNR, CDR2 FQNEAQ (reference sequence). The CDR3 length is 16 residues. CDR3: CAHSPGQAANTGELFF. DNA for the CDR3: TGTGCTCACTCTCCGGGACAGGCAGCGAACACCGGGGAGCTGTTTTTT.

This clone was seen more than once but under ten times. Germline and junction disagree at one end, which may indicate a read error. The chain links TRBV6-6 to TRBJ2-4, with 8 nucleotides matching TRBD1. This CDR3 has 12 amino acids. Germline CDR1 reads MNHNY; CDR2 reads SVGAGI (reference sequence). The CDR3 DNA reads as TGTGCCAGCAGTAACCAGGGACAGGTACCCAACTTC. Protein product: CASSNQGQVPNF.